The entry below describes one TCR beta chain. Its antigen remains unidentified. These data belong to a study of T cell responses to AZD1222 COVID-19 vaccine. Across the study: Investigators merged groups given second doses at roughly 4 or roughly 12 weeks.

General study points: Most donors were white British and more were female, and clonal diversity was possibly underestimated. Samples come after the peak T cell response, not at day 14.

TCRdb's table, derived via immunoSEQ multiplex PCR, lists solely in-frame clones and lacks some. The sample holds 150,000 to 200,000 clones, 80% to 95% seen once. Per germline, CDR1 LNHDA and CDR2 SQIVND (reference sequence). The V gene end was trimmed by 6 bases and the J gene end by 8 bases; junction bases not matched to a gene: 6. The CDR3 runs 14 residues. The chain employs TRBV19 and TRBJ1-4; 10 bases map to TRBD1. This specimen was peripheral blood, taken on day 0 of AZD1222 vaccination. This receptor was obtained from an adult in good health. Written as DNA, the CDR3 is TGTGCCAGTAGCGAGACAGGGGGCCCAGAAAAACTGTTTTTT. It yields the protein CASSETGGPEKLFF. The whole variable domain, filled in from reference TRBV19 and TRBJ1-4, reads DGGITQSPKYLFRKEGQNVTLSCEQNLNHDAMYWYRQDPGQGLRLIYYSQIVNDFQKGDIAEGYSVSREKKESFPLTVTSAQKNPTAFYLCASSETGGPEKLFFGSGTQLSVL.